This T cell receptor beta chain was sequenced for a study of T cell responses to AZD1222 COVID-19 vaccine. General study findings and limits: A mostly white British donor set with more females was recruited, and clonal diversity was possibly underestimated. In all cases, repertoires were sampled only after the peak T cell response.

CDR3 size: 15 residues. V dropped 4 bases and J dropped 0 bases, with 10 bases sitting between them. Germline-derived CDR1 and CDR2 are KGHSH and LQKENI. Note on this clone: Antigen specificity is unknown.

Profiling relied on immunoSEQ multiplex PCR, and the TCRdb table lists in-frame clones only, not all of them. Here the sample spans about 140,000 clones, more than 85% being singletons. V is TRBV18 and J is TRBJ2-1; D uncertain. This clonotype was sampled from an adult who received the AZD1222 COVID-19 vaccine. The source material was peripheral blood, sampled 28 days after the second AZD1222 dose. The chain's CDR3 is CASSRSTSSYNEQFF. DNA for the CDR3: TGTGCCAGCTCACGTTCCACAAGCTCCTACAATGAGCAGTTCTTC.